What follows are 25 T cell receptor beta chains derived from one specimen sequenced in a study of blood T cells in healthy people across ages. A second PCR of 7 to 11 cycles used a sample-barcoded 5' primer and a J-beta primer mix. Via MiXCR, TCRdb re-called the 5' RACE reads, giving one row per CDR3 protein. The sample gives fewer than 1.5 million distinct CDR3 sequences, 42% of which show up once; approximately 7.9% is in the top ten. Specimen: blood. These TCRs come from a woman aged 18-29 years in good health.

This clonotype has more than one count but fewer than ten. The chain recombines TRBV7-9 with TRBJ2-7, with D uncertain. The germline CDR1 and CDR2 sequences are SEHNR and FQNEAQ (reference sequence). The CDR3 spans 14 residues. V was cut by 5 bases and J by 0 bases, with 11 bases left in between. CDR3 loop: CASSPAVSSYEQYF. The CDR3 nucleotides are TGTGCCAGCAGCCCGGCAGTTAGCTCCTACGAGCAGTACTTC.

The CDR3 DNA sequence: TGCAATGCCTTGACTAGTCGATCCTACGAGCAGTACTTC. It is translated as CNALTSRSYEQYF. V and J are TRBV20-1 and TRBJ2-7, with D possibly matching TRBD2 (6 bases). CDR3 length: 13 amino acids. The germline V gene encodes CDR1 DFQATT and CDR2 SNEGSKA (reference sequence).

This clonotype was detected ten times or more. This sequence joins TRBV4-1 and TRBJ2-1; D unresolved. V gave up 4 bases and J gave up 5 bases, with 9 bases separating them. CDR1 and CDR2 from the germline V gene are MGHRA and YSYEKL. The CDR3 extends over 13 amino acids. Written as DNA, the CDR3 is TGCGCCAGCAGCCCAGCATCCAACAATGAGCAGTTCTTC. It yields the protein CASSPASNNEQFF.

This clonotype appeared many times. The rearrangement links TRBV7-9 to TRBJ2-7; unclear D gene. The CDR3 contains 14 residues. V lost 1 base, J lost 3 bases, and 10 bases lay in between. In germline, CDR1 is SEHNR, CDR2 FQNEAQ (reference sequence). DNA of the CDR3: TGTGCCAGCAGCTTAGGGGGTTTGGGCTACGAGCAGTACTTC. This gives the protein CASSLGGLGYEQYF.

The V call is TRBV20-1, the J call TRBJ1-2; D perhaps matches TRBD1 (5 bases). The CDR3 is 13 residues long. The germline V and J ends were trimmed by 5 bases and 4 bases, with 14 bases remaining between them. Germline CDR1 reads DFQATT; CDR2 reads SNEGSKA (reference sequence). The CDR3 region is CSAVSGTAYGYTF. The CDR3 DNA sequence: TGCAGTGCTGTTTCCGGGACGGCCTATGGCTACACCTTC.

This chain joins TRBV14 and TRBJ2-2, with D tentatively TRBD1 or TRBD2 (5 bases each). Trimming cost V 1 base and J 4 bases, with 16 bases left between them. CDR3 length: 17 amino acids. CDR1 is SGHDN and CDR2 is FVKESK in the germline V gene. The CDR3 reads CASSQAGTEILTGELFF. CDR3 nucleotide sequence: TGTGCCAGCAGCCAAGCCGGGACCGAAATACTCACCGGGGAGCTGTTTTTT. The full variable domain, rest sourced from reference TRBV14 and TRBJ2-2, is EAGVTQFPSHSVIEKGQTVTLRCDPISGHDNLYWYRRVMGKEIKFLLHFVKESKQDESGMPNNRFLAERTGGTYSTLKVQPAELEDSGVYFCASSQAGTEILTGELFFGEGSRLTVL.

The chain couples TRBV7-6 to TRBJ2-5; 7 nucleotides line up with TRBD1. The CDR3 length is 15 residues. The ends lost 0 bases at V and 0 bases at J; junction bases unmatched: 1. CDR1 SGHVS and CDR2 FNYEAQ come from the germline V gene. In DNA, the CDR3 is TGTGCCAGCAGCTTAGCGAGGGGGCACCAAGAGACCCAGTACTTC. Protein sequence: CASSLARGHQETQYF.

The rearrangement joins TRBV7-6 to TRBJ1-5, with D uncertain. CDR3 length equals 14 residues. Germline values: CDR1 SGHVS, CDR2 FNYEAQ. Trimming stripped 5 bases from V and 2 bases from J, with 10 bases between. DNA for the CDR3: TGTGCCAGCAGCCCCAGCTATGGCAATCAGCCCCAGCATTTT. It encodes CASSPSYGNQPQHF.

In its sample, this clonotype was seen once. CDR3 residues: CASSVAGGSNQPQHF. The CDR3, as DNA: TGTGCCAGCAGTGTGGCAGGGGGATCCAATCAGCCCCAGCATTTT. The chain joins TRBV2 to TRBJ1-5; the match to TRBD1 covers 7 bases. The CDR3 length is 15 residues. CDR1 is SNHLY and CDR2 is FYNNEI in the germline V gene. V shed 4 bases, J shed 3 bases, and the junction held 6 bases outside the gene matches.

This clonotype was found a few times. CDR3: CASSQVGGSETQYF. The CDR3 DNA reads as TGTGCCAGCAGCCAAGTTGGGGGATCAGAGACCCAGTACTTC. The chain couples TRBV3-1 to TRBJ2-5; D may correspond to TRBD1 or TRBD2 (5 bases each). Trimming cost V 1 base and J 4 bases, with 10 bases left between them. CDR1 and CDR2 (germline): LGHDT, YNNKEL (reference sequence). The CDR3 contains 14 residues.

The chain recombines TRBV27 with TRBJ2-7; 7 positions match TRBD1. V trimming: 4 bases; J trimming: 0 bases; junction bases outside the gene matches: 9. The length of the CDR3 is 16 residues. CDR1 is MNHEY, CDR2 SMNVEV, per germline (reference sequence). The CDR3 nucleotides are TGTGCCAGCAGTTCAGTGGACAGGTCTGGCTCCTACGAGCAGTACTTC. It encodes CASSSVDRSGSYEQYF.

The rearrangement links TRBV6-5 to TRBJ2-4; 8 bases map to TRBD1. V dropped 4 bases and J dropped 0; count of bases not matched to a gene: 8. This CDR3 has 17 residues. Germline V gene sequence: CDR1 MNHEY, CDR2 SVGAGI. CDR3 amino acids: CASSSLTGGLAKNIQYF. The CDR3 DNA reads TGTGCCAGCAGTTCCTTAACAGGGGGATTAGCCAAAAACATTCAGTACTTC.

This clonotype was seen only once. The chain has TRBV13 and TRBJ2-3; 9 nucleotides align to TRBD2. The CDR3 loop spans 15 amino acids. After removal of 4 bases from V and 2 bases from J, the junction contained 4 bases not matched to a gene. The germline CDR1 and CDR2 sequences are PRHDT and FYEKMQ (reference sequence). The DNA of the CDR3 is TGTGCCAGCAGCTATATAGCGGGAGACACAGATACGCAGTATTTT. Translating gives CASSYIAGDTDTQYF.

This clonotype was counted only a few times. The genes are TRBV5-6 and TRBJ2-3; perhaps D is TRBD1 or TRBD2 (6 bases each). Germline V lookup: CDR1 SGHDT, CDR2 YYEEEE. The CDR3 runs to 17 residues. The V gene lost 6 bases and the J gene lost 0 bases, with 20 bases spanning the gap. CDR3 DNA sequence: TGTGCCAGCACCCCCAAGGGGGAGGCCTTTAGCACAGATACGCAGTATTTT. Protein: CASTPKGEAFSTDTQYF.

The chain has TRBV28 and TRBJ2-5; 12 bases agree with TRBD2. The CDR3 length is 14 residues. J gave up 5 bases and V 6 bases, and 4 bases lay outside the gene matches. CDR1 and CDR2 from the germline V gene are MDHEN and SYDVKM. This CDR3 is CASRPSGGDETQYF. The CDR3 coding sequence is TGTGCCAGCAGGCCTAGCGGGGGGGATGAGACCCAGTACTTC.

This clonotype has more than one count but fewer than ten. The chain recombines TRBV4-1 with TRBJ2-2, with TRBD2 as a possible D gene (5 bases). Germline loops: CDR1 MGHRA, CDR2 YSYEKL. Trimming pared 1 base from V and 2 bases from J, leaving 11 bases between. The CDR3 runs to 16 residues. As DNA, the CDR3 is TGCGCCAGCAGCCAAGGGGGAGCTTTAAACACCGGGGAGCTGTTTTTT. This gives the protein CASSQGGALNTGELFF.

This clonotype was observed at least ten times. The chain couples TRBV20-1 to TRBJ2-3; TRBD2 agrees at 11 bases. The length of the CDR3 is 15 residues. The V segment lost 0 bases and the J segment 3 bases; nucleotides outside the gene matches: 2. Looked up from germline, CDR1 is DFQATT and CDR2 is SNEGSKA (reference sequence). The CDR3 spells CSARDRLAGTDTQYF. CDR3 in DNA: TGCAGTGCTAGAGATCGACTAGCGGGGACAGATACGCAGTATTTT.

This clonotype was observed a single time. The rearrangement uses TRBV6-5 and TRBJ1-1; D might be TRBD1 (6 bases). V shed 2 bases and J shed 0 bases, with 10 bases lying between them. This CDR3 region has 15 residues. Germline V gene lookup returns CDR1 MNHEY and CDR2 SVGAGI. The CDR3 DNA follows: TGTGCCAGCAGTTACGACAGGCGCCTGAACACTGAAGCTTTCTTT. This sequence encodes CASSYDRRLNTEAFF.

The chain recombines TRBV6-6 with TRBJ1-3; D may be TRBD1 (5 bases). The CDR3 contains 15 residues. V lost 0 bases and J lost 4, with 10 bases in between. Per germline, CDR1 MNHNY and CDR2 SVGAGI (reference sequence). CDR3 in DNA: TGTGCCAGCAGTTACTCGGTCGAGGGGGGAAACACCATATATTTT. The encoded protein is CASSYSVEGGNTIYF.

The chain combines TRBV28 with TRBJ2-1; D ambiguous. V gave up 3 bases and J gave up 0 bases, with 21 bases separating them. This CDR3 is 19 amino acids long. Germline V CDR1 and CDR2: MDHEN, SYDVKM. The CDR3 DNA is TGTGCCAGCAGTTTTCCCCTTTTTGTAAAGCAGACCTCCTACAATGAGCAGTTCTTC. Translated: CASSFPLFVKQTSYNEQFF.

V and J are TRBV7-9 and TRBJ2-3; 7 bases line up with TRBD2. Looked up from germline, CDR1 is SEHNR and CDR2 is FQNEAQ (reference sequence). Unmatched junction bases numbered 5, after V lost 3 bases and J lost 2 bases. The CDR3 is made up of 15 amino acids. CDR3 sequence (DNA): TGTGCCAGCAGCTTTGGGACTACGCACACAGATACGCAGTATTTT. Translating gives CASSFGTTHTDTQYF.

The chain employs TRBV7-4 and TRBJ2-1, with D maybe TRBD1 (5 bases). The CDR3 has 13 residues. Germline V gene data show CDR1 as SGHVT and CDR2 as SQSDAQ. V lost 5 bases and J 10 bases, leaving 15 bases between the germline ends. Written as DNA, the CDR3 is TGTGCCAGCAGCGCCAAGGGGTCCGACGAGCAGTTCTTC. Translation: CASSAKGSDEQFF.

The rearrangement uses TRBV27 and TRBJ1-4, with TRBD1 identical over 12 bases. V trimming: 6 bases; J trimming: 8 bases; junction bases outside the gene matches: 7. This CDR3 is built from 15 residues. CDR1 is MNHEY, CDR2 SMNVEV, per germline (reference sequence). CDR3 nucleotide sequence: TGTGCCAGCAGAGCCGGGACAGGGGGCGAAGAAAAACTGTTTTTT. It translates to CASRAGTGGEEKLFF.

This clonotype was seen only a few times. This sequence joins TRBV29-1 and TRBJ1-2, with D unclear. This CDR3 has 12 amino acids. Germline lookup yields CDR1 SQVTM and CDR2 ANQGSEA. The V and J ends lost 8 bases and 2 bases respectively, with 12 bases between them. The CDR3 sequence is CSLTDGNYGYTF. CDR3 DNA: TGCAGCCTTACCGACGGGAACTATGGCTACACCTTC.

This clonotype came up a few times. The chain links TRBV6-1 to TRBJ1-4; D is ambiguous. V lost 10 bases and J 3 bases, leaving 15 bases between the germline ends. Germline V gene lookup returns CDR1 MNHNS and CDR2 SASEGT. The CDR3 is 14 residues long. For the CDR3, the DNA is TGTGCCACCCGGGCGACGGCCGCTAATGAAAAACTGTTTTTT. It encodes CATRATAANEKLFF.